The text below deals with one T cell receptor beta chain. CDR1 and CDR2 (germline): LNHDA, SQIVND (reference sequence). The V gene lost 1 base and the J gene lost 0 bases, with 3 bases spanning the gap. This CDR3 comprises 13 residues. Here immunoSEQ multiplex PCR was the method, and the copy in TCRdb shows in-frame clones only, minus some. The table records about 46,000 clones, just under 95% of them present only once. The sample originates from a study of T cell changes during pregnancy in multiple sclerosis. The chain recombines TRBV19 with TRBJ1-1, with no clear D. Sequences were derived from CD8+ T cells from peripheral blood mononuclear cells, sampled after pregnancy. The origin of this receptor is a female donor with multiple sclerosis, enrolled in a pregnancy study. Here the CDR3 reads CASSIALNTEAFF. For the CDR3, the DNA is TGTGCCAGTAGTATAGCGTTGAACACTGAAGCTTTCTTT.